Only a few counts were recorded for the clone carrying this T cell receptor beta chain. Other DNA variants within this sample encode the same CDR3. The data stem from a study of cytomegalovirus exposure and HLA in healthy donors. V gave up 0 bases and J gave up 8 bases; unmatched junction bases: 4. The germline V gene has CDR1 SGHTS and CDR2 YDEGEE. There are 14 residues in the CDR3. Primers included in the PCR were 60 Vbeta and 13 Jbeta primers. Sequenced by immunoSEQ multiplex PCR; TCRdb stores in-frame clones only, minus some. The repertoire has tens of thousands of clones, over 55% of them found once; the top ten carry around 6.6%.

The sequenced sample was PBMCs. The rearrangement uses TRBV5-8 and TRBJ1-4, with 7 bases lining up with TRBD1. The sequence was obtained from a woman between 25 and 40 years old in good health and CMV-seronegative. CDR3 loop: CASSLGQGGEKLFF. CDR3 DNA sequence: TGTGCCAGCAGCTTGGGACAGGGCGGGGAAAAACTGTTTTTT.